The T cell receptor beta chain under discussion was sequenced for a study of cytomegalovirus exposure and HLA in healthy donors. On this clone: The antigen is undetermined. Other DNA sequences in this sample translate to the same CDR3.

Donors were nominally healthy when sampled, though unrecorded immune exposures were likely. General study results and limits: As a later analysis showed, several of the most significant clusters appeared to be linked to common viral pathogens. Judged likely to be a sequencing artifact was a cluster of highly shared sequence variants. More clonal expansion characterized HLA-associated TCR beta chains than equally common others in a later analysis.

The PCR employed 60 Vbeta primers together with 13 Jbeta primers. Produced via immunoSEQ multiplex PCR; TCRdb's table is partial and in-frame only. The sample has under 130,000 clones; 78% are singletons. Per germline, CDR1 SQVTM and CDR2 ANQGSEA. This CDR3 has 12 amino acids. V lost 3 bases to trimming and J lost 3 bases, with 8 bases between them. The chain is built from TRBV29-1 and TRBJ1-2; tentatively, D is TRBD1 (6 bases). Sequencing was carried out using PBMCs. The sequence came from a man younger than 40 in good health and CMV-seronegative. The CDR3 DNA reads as TGCAGCGTTGAGCCAGGGGACTATGGCTACACCTTC. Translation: CSVEPGDYGYTF.